A selection of T cell receptor beta chains follows, all from one sample in a study of blood T cells in healthy people across ages. Each CDR3 protein is one row after TCRdb ran MiXCR on the 5' RACE reads. This sample has more than 500,000 distinct CDR3 sequences, with roughly 29% found just once. Sequences were obtained from blood. These TCRs come from a woman between 65 and 79 years old in good health. Each CDR3 is given with its conserved first and last residue. The order of the fields is J gene, V gene, clone size, D gene, CDR3 protein, CDR3 DNA. D genes are given only for firm matches. For some rows the clone size is stated as once, few or many, or as a class when expanded; others skip it.

>TRBJ2-2|TRBV24-1|few|NA
CATSDPRGTGELFF
TGTGCCACCAGTGACCCCCGGGGGACCGGGGAGCTGTTTTTT
>TRBJ1-3|TRBV7-2|few|NA
CASSPSLTRSGNTIYF
TGTGCCAGCAGCCCTTCTTTAACACGCTCTGGAAACACCATATATTTT
>TRBJ2-5|TRBV4-1|NA|TRBD2
CASREGGTVQETQYF
TGCGCCAGCAGGGAGGGAGGGACGGTCCAAGAGACCCAGTACTTC
>TRBJ2-6|TRBV20-1|NA|NA
CSASGGPNGANVLTF
TGCAGTGCTTCCGGGGGCCCGAATGGGGCCAACGTCCTGACTTTC
>TRBJ2-3|TRBV27|once|NA
CASSFETYTDTQYF
TGTGCCAGCAGTTTCGAGACATACACAGATACGCAGTATTTT
>TRBJ2-5|TRBV25-1|few|NA
CASSVPRGPKETQYF
TGTGCCAGCAGTGTTCCCCGGGGGCCGAAAGAGACCCAGTACTTC
>TRBJ1-1|TRBV12-3/TRBV12-4|NA|TRBD1
CASSLGGGGDTEAFF
TGTGCCAGCAGTTTGGGAGGGGGCGGCGACACTGAAGCTTTCTTT
>TRBJ2-5|TRBV5-1|few|TRBD1
CASSWGDRDLETQYF
TGCGCCAGCAGCTGGGGGGACAGGGACCTAGAGACCCAGTACTTC
>TRBJ2-5|TRBV29-1|many|TRBD1
CSAGPGQEETQYF
TGCAGCGCCGGACCGGGACAGGAAGAGACCCAGTACTTC
>TRBJ2-5|TRBV2|few|TRBD2
CASKLAGGREETQYF
TGTGCCAGCAAACTAGCGGGGGGCCGTGAAGAGACCCAGTACTTC
>TRBJ2-7|TRBV7-9|few|TRBD2
CASSISSGGLYEQYF
TGTGCCAGCAGCATTTCTAGCGGGGGACTTTACGAGCAGTACTTC
>TRBJ1-1|TRBV2|few|NA
CASKGGGDTEAFF
TGTGCCAGCAAGGGGGGTGGGGACACTGAAGCTTTCTTT
>TRBJ2-5|TRBV12-3/TRBV12-4|NA|NA
CASSLTTIQETQYF
TGTGCCAGCAGTCTGACTACCATACAAGAGACCCAGTACTTC
>TRBJ2-1|TRBV5-5|many|NA
CASSLTGEAYNEQFF
TGTGCCAGCAGCTTGACAGGGGAGGCGTACAATGAGCAGTTCTTC
>TRBJ1-5|TRBV5-1|few|TRBD1
CASSNGTGHQPQHF
TGCGCCAGCAGCAATGGGACAGGCCATCAGCCCCAGCATTTT
>TRBJ2-1|TRBV4-2|many|NA
CASSQVSAPNEQFF
TGTGCCAGCAGCCAAGTATCCGCGCCCAATGAGCAGTTCTTC
>TRBJ1-1|TRBV5-1|few|TRBD1
CASYLRTGGTEAFF
TGCGCCAGCTACCTAAGGACAGGGGGCACTGAAGCTTTCTTT